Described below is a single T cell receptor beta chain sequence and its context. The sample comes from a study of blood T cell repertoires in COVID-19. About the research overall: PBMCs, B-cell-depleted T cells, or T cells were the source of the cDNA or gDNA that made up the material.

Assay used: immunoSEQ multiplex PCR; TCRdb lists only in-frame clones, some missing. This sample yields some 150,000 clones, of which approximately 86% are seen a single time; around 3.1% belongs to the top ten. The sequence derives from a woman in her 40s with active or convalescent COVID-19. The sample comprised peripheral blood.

This chain's CDR3 is CASSLTYSIGELFF. The DNA for the CDR3 is TGTGCCAGCAGCTTAACTTATAGCATCGGGGAGCTGTTTTTT. The chain recombines TRBV7-2 with TRBJ2-2; no clear D gene. V dropped 2 bases and J dropped 7 bases, with 11 bases sitting between them. The germline gives CDR1 SGHTA, CDR2 FQGNSA. This CDR3 comprises 14 residues.